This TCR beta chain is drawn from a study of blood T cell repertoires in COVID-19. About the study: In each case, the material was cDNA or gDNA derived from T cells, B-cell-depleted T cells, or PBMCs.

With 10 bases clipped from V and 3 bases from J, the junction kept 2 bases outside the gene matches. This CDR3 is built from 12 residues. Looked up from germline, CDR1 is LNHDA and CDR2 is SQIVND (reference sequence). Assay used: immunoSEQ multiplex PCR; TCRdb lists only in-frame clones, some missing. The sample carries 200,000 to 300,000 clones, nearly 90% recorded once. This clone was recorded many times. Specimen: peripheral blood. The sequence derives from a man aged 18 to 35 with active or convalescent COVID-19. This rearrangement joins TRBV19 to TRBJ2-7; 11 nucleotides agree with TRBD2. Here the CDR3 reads CATSGRLYEQYF. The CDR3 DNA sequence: TGTGCCACTAGCGGGAGGCTCTACGAGCAGTACTTC.